A selection of T cell receptor beta chains follows, all from one sample in a study of blood T cell repertoires in COVID-19. Using immunoSEQ multiplex PCR, the repertoire was profiled, and TCRdb retains in-frame clones only, with some absent. Found here are approximately 140,000 clones, more than 70% of them singletons; the top ten hold roughly a tenth. Sequencing was carried out using peripheral blood. The receptors come from a man aged 45-65 years with active or convalescent COVID-19. CDR3s include the opening cysteine and the closing phenylalanine or tryptophan. The order of the fields is J gene, D gene, clone size, V gene, CDR3 length, CDR3 DNA, CDR3 protein. A D gene is named only where the DNA matches it firmly. Rows give clone size only sometimes, using once, few, many, or a class for an expanded clone.

>TRBJ1-1|TRBD1|.|TRBV6-5|11
TGTGCCAGCAGGAACAGGGGTGAAGCTTTCTTT
CASRNRGEAFF
>TRBJ2-1|TRBD2|.|TRBV18|17
TGTGCCAGCTCACCAGGGACTAGCGCTAGCTCCTACAATGAGCAGTTCTTC
CASSPGTSASSYNEQFF
>TRBJ2-1|TRBD2|.|TRBV28|15
TGTGCCAGCAGTTTCACTAGCGCGCGGGACAATGAGCAGTTCTTC
CASSFTSARDNEQFF
>TRBJ1-4|.|.|TRBV4-3|17
TGCGCCAGCAGCCAAGAGATCCCTTCGGCAACTAATGAAAAACTGTTTTTT
CASSQEIPSATNEKLFF
>TRBJ2-7|TRBD1|.|TRBV6-5|13
TGTGCCAGCATTTTCGACAGGGCAGGCGAGCAGTACTTC
CASIFDRAGEQYF
>TRBJ1-5|TRBD1|.|TRBV28|15
TGTGCCAGCATTAACAGGGGGGTTGCCAATCAGCCCCAGCATTTT
CASINRGVANQPQHF
>TRBJ2-2|.|.|TRBV9|12
TGTGCCAGCAGGCTGGGGGGCGGGGAGCTGTTTTTT
CASRLGGGELFF
>TRBJ2-3|TRBD1|.|TRBV19|16
TGTGCCAGTAGCCCCCGGGACAGCATCCTCACAGATACGCAGTATTTT
CASSPRDSILTDTQYF
>TRBJ2-3|.|.|TRBV5-6|16
TGTGCCAGCAGCTTGGGGGGGCGGATTCACACAGATACGCAGTATTTT
CASSLGGRIHTDTQYF
>TRBJ1-1|TRBD1|.|TRBV9|16
TGTGCCAGCAGCGTAGGGACAGGGGGAGCGAACACTGAAGCTTTCTTT
CASSVGTGGANTEAFF
>TRBJ1-2|TRBD1|.|TRBV6-5|14
TGTGCCAGCCACCAGGACAGGGGATCGTCTGGCTACACCTTC
CASHQDRGSSGYTF
>TRBJ2-7|.|.|TRBV28|13
TGTGCCAGCAGCCCTCCTCCGGGTAACGAGCAGTACTTC
CASSPPPGNEQYF
>TRBJ2-7|.|.|TRBV3-1/TRBV3-2|14
TGTGCCAGCAGCCCCAGGCCCACAGCCTACGAGCAGTACTTC
CASSPRPTAYEQYF
>TRBJ2-1|.|.|TRBV9|15
TGTGCCAGCAGCGCGGGGGAGGCCCCCTACAATGAGCAGTTCTTC
CASSAGEAPYNEQFF
>TRBJ2-3|.|.|TRBV6-5|14
TGTGCCAGCAGAGCGTCCGCTAGCACAGATACGCAGTATTTT
CASRASASTDTQYF
>TRBJ2-3|.|.|TRBV7-9|16
TGTGCCAGCAGCTCCGCTGAGGGAAGCGACACAGATACGCAGTATTTT
CASSSAEGSDTDTQYF
>TRBJ1-4|.|.|TRBV25-1|14
TGTGCCAGCACCGAGGGCTCCACAGGGGAAAAACTGTTTTTT
CASTEGSTGEKLFF
>TRBJ1-4|.|.|TRBV28|14
TGTGCCAGCAGTTTGAGAGGGCACTATGAAAAACTGTTTTTT
CASSLRGHYEKLFF
>TRBJ1-1|.|.|TRBV29-1|13
TGCAGCGCCCAAGGACAGACGAACACTGAAGCTTTCTTT
CSAQGQTNTEAFF
>TRBJ1-5|TRBD1|few|TRBV28|15
TGTGCCAGCAGTCCGGGGACAGTGGACAATCAGCCCCAGCATTTT
CASSPGTVDNQPQHF
>TRBJ1-4|.|.|TRBV7-8|17
TGTGCCAGCAGCTTAGCCCAGGGGCTTCCAACTAATGAAAAACTGTTTTTT
CASSLAQGLPTNEKLFF
>TRBJ1-1|TRBD1|few|TRBV28|13
TGTGCCAGCCACAGGGGGCACAGACCAGAAGCTTTCTTT
CASHRGHRPEAFF
>TRBJ2-3|TRBD1|once|TRBV5-4|16
TGTGCCAGCAGCGGGACCGGACAGGGAAGGGGAGATACGCAGTATTTT
CASSGTGQGRGDTQYF
>TRBJ2-3|.|.|TRBV9|16
TGTGCCAGCAGCGTAGGCCTCTCCACGATCCAGGATACGCAGTATTTT
CASSVGLSTIQDTQYF
>TRBJ2-2|TRBD1|.|TRBV5-5|14
TGTGCCAGCAGCTTTACAGGGGACACCGGGGAGCTGTTTTTT
CASSFTGDTGELFF
>TRBJ2-7|TRBD2|.|TRBV19|16
TGTGCCAGTAGTATAGGTTCTAGCGGGAGACCCTACGAGCAGTACTTC
CASSIGSSGRPYEQYF
>TRBJ2-5|TRBD2|.|TRBV6-5|14
TGTGCCAGCAAGCGGGGGGGAGCCCAAGAGACCCAGTACTTC
CASKRGGAQETQYF
>TRBJ2-7|TRBD2|once|TRBV5-1|17
TGCGCCAGCAGCTTGGCCGGAAGACTAGCGGGTTCCTACGAGCAGTACTTC
CASSLAGRLAGSYEQYF
>TRBJ1-5|.|few|TRBV28|13
TGTGCCAGCGGGGGCAGGGAAGACCAGCCCCAGCATTTT
CASGGREDQPQHF
>TRBJ2-1|TRBD2|.|TRBV6-1|15
TGTGCCAGCAGTGAACGAACTAGCGGGATGAATGAGCAGTTCTTC
CASSERTSGMNEQFF
>TRBJ2-1|TRBD2|.|TRBV3-1/TRBV3-2|15
TGTGCCAGCAGCCCGGGACTAGCGGGATTCAATGAGCAGTTCTTC
CASSPGLAGFNEQFF
>TRBJ2-1|TRBD1|.|TRBV6-6|15
TGTGCCAGCAGAGGGGACAGGGGCCAGCTTAATAAGCAGTTCTTC
CASRGDRGQLNKQFF
>TRBJ2-3|.|.|TRBV6-2/TRBV6-3|12
TGTGCCAGCAGTGCGACACGAGATACGCAGTATTTT
CASSATRDTQYF
>TRBJ2-1|.|.|TRBV28|13
TGTGCCAGCCGCACGGGACTTCCCAATGAGCAGTTCTTC
CASRTGLPNEQFF
>TRBJ1-5|TRBD1|.|TRBV28|15
TGTGCCAGCAGTTTATCAGGACAGGGGGGTCAGCCCCAGCATTTT
CASSLSGQGGQPQHF
>TRBJ1-2|.|.|TRBV5-1|15
TGCGCCAGCAGCTTGAGCGGGGTTCCTAACTATGGCTACACCTTC
CASSLSGVPNYGYTF
>TRBJ2-1|TRBD2|.|TRBV7-2|16
TGTGCCAGCAGGGAAAGACTAGCGGGATATTACAATGAGCAGTTCTTC
CASRERLAGYYNEQFF
>TRBJ1-6|.|few|TRBV28|15
TGTGCCAGCAGTAAGGCAGGGAGGTCCAATTCACCCCTCCACTTT
CASSKAGRSNSPLHF
>TRBJ1-3|TRBD1|.|TRBV7-7|14
TGTGCTAGCAGCCTCGGACAGGGACACACGACCATATATTTT
CASSLGQGHTTIYF
>TRBJ2-7|TRBD1|once|TRBV19|14
TGTGCCAGTAGTAGCCCGGGACAGTCCTACGAGCAGTACTTC
CASSSPGQSYEQYF
>TRBJ1-4|TRBD1|.|TRBV19|13
TGTGCCAGCGCAGGGACAGCAAATGAAAAACTGTTTTTT
CASAGTANEKLFF
>TRBJ2-7|.|.|TRBV30|14
TGTGCCTGGAGCCCGTTTTCAGGAGGCTACGAGCAGTACTTC
CAWSPFSGGYEQYF
>TRBJ2-7|TRBD2|.|TRBV11-2|15
TGTGCCAGCAGCTTAGTAGCGGGTTTTACGGCCGAGCAGTACTTC
CASSLVAGFTAEQYF
>TRBJ1-2|TRBD1|.|TRBV24-1|14
TGTGCCACCAGTGACCCGGGACAGTCCTATGGCTACACCTTC
CATSDPGQSYGYTF
>TRBJ2-1|.|.|TRBV14|15
TGTGCCAGCAGCCTCTGGACGGGGTCCTACAATGAGCAGTTCTTC
CASSLWTGSYNEQFF
>TRBJ1-2|TRBD1|.|TRBV27|15
TGTGCCAGCAGTTTATTGGGCAGGGGGTACTATGGCTACACCTTC
CASSLLGRGYYGYTF
>TRBJ1-1|.|few|TRBV14|15
TGTGCCAGCAGCCGACAGATGGGGAAGAACACTGAAGCTTTCTTT
CASSRQMGKNTEAFF
>TRBJ2-7|TRBD2|.|TRBV28|15
TGTGCCAGCAGCCTCCCCCCTAGCGGTCTCAACGAGCAGTACTTC
CASSLPPSGLNEQYF
>TRBJ1-5|.|.|TRBV19|15
TGTGCCAGTAGCCCCCCGTCACTTAGCAATCAGCCCCAGCATTTT
CASSPPSLSNQPQHF
>TRBJ1-1|.|.|TRBV7-3|15
TGTGCCAGCAGCTTAAGTCCAGGTATGAACACTGAAGCTTTCTTT
CASSLSPGMNTEAFF
>TRBJ1-5|.|.|TRBV28|16
TGTGCCACCCAACCAGGGAGGGGGGATAGCAATCAGCCCCAGCATTTT
CATQPGRGDSNQPQHF
>TRBJ2-5|.|.|TRBV4-1|15
TGCGCCAGCAGCCAAGATTCCGGGAATAGGGAGACCCAGTACTTC
CASSQDSGNRETQYF
>TRBJ2-3|TRBD1|.|TRBV4-2|15
TGTGCCAGCAGCCTAGGGACAGGCGGGGAAGATACGCAGTATTTT
CASSLGTGGEDTQYF
>TRBJ1-5|.|.|TRBV18|15
TGTGCCAGCTCACCACAACAGAATAGCAATCAGCCCCAGCATTTT
CASSPQQNSNQPQHF
>TRBJ1-5|.|.|TRBV10-3|14
TGTGCCATCAGTTACGACAGGAGAGATCAGCCCCAGCATTTT
CAISYDRRDQPQHF
>TRBJ1-2|.|once|TRBV30|13
TGTGCCTGGAGCGCGGGGAACAGCGGTGGCTACACCTTC
CAWSAGNSGGYTF
>TRBJ2-2|TRBD1|.|TRBV6-5|14
TGTGCCAGCGGGACAGCGCCGAACACCGGGGAGCTGTTTTTT
CASGTAPNTGELFF
>TRBJ1-1|.|.|TRBV9|15
TGTGCCAGCAGCGACCTAAGCGGCGGGAACACTGAAGCTTTCTTT
CASSDLSGGNTEAFF
>TRBJ1-4|TRBD1|.|TRBV7-9|15
TGTGCCAGCAGCCGTCCCGGGACAGTCAATGAAAAACTGTTTTTT
CASSRPGTVNEKLFF
>TRBJ1-1|.|.|TRBV5-1|13
TGCGCCAGCAGCTTGTCTACAGGGTCTGAAGCTTTCTTT
CASSLSTGSEAFF